This T cell receptor beta chain emerged from a study of human T cells and chemical hapten exposure. The CDR3 runs 15 residues. Per germline, CDR1 KGHDR and CDR2 SFDVKD. The V end was cut by 0 bases, the J end by 0 bases, with 6 bases between. Time point described: patch test 3, about 24 weeks after DPC sensitization. Treatment denoted: therapeutic diphenylcyclopropenone sensitization with weekly scalp DPC. TCRdb reprocessed the RACE reads via MiXCR and lists one record per CDR3 protein. The table lists about 84,000 distinct CDR3 sequences, approximately 11% of them singletons. The TCR comes from a woman aged 45-65 years with alopecia areata. Some clones in this sample may be carry-over from other donors' samples. The genes are TRBV24-1 and TRBJ2-3; D unresolved. This specimen was whole blood, taken in connection with sensitization to the hapten diphenylcyclopropenone (DPC). The CDR3 DNA is TGTGCCACCAGTGATTTGGCGGAAAGCACAGATACGCAGTATTTT. It codes for CATSDLAESTDTQYF.